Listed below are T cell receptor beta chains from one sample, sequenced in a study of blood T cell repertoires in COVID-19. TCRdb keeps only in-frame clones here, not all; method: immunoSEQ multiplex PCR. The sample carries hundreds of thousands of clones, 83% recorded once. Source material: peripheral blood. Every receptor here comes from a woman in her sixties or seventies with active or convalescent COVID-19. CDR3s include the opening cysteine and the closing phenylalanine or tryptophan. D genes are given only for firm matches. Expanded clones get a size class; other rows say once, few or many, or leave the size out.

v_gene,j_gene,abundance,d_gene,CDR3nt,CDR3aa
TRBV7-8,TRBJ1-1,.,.,TGTGCCAGCAGCTTAACGGGGGGGTACACTGAAGCTTTCTTT,CASSLTGGYTEAFF
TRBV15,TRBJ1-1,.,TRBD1,TGTGCCACCAGCGTTGGGACAGGGTGGACTGAAGCTTTCTTT,CATSVGTGWTEAFF
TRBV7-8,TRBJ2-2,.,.,TGTGCCAGCAGCGGTAGAGGGTCTCGCACCGGGGAGCTGTTTTTT,CASSGRGSRTGELFF
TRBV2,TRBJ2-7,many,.,TGTGCCAGCGGGGGGTCCCGGGACCCCACCTACGAGCAGTACTTC,CASGGSRDPTYEQYF
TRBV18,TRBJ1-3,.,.,TGTGCCAGCTCACTCGGGGAAGGGTCTGGAAACACCATATATTTT,CASSLGEGSGNTIYF
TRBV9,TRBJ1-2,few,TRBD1,TGTGCCAGCAGCGCCGGGGACAGCTATGGCTACACCTTC,CASSAGDSYGYTF
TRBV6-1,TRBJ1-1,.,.,TGTGCCAGCAGTGAATTCGGGGGGCGGGTGGCTGAAGCTTTCTTT,CASSEFGGRVAEAFF
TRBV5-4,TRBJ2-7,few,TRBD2,TGTGCCAGCAGCTTAGCGGGAGTTATACGCGAGCAGTACTTC,CASSLAGVIREQYF
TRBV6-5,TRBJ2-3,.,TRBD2,TGTGCCAGCAGTTACGGGCTAGCGGGGGGGAATACGCAGTATTTT,CASSYGLAGGNTQYF
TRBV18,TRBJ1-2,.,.,TGTGCCAGCTCCCCGGAGATTCTTAGCTCCTATGGCTACACCTTC,CASSPEILSSYGYTF
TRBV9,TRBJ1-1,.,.,TGTGCCAGCAGCGTTGGGGGCACGAACACTGAAGCTTTCTTT,CASSVGGTNTEAFF
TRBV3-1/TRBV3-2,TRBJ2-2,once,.,TGTGCCAGCAGCCCTCACCTCGAGTACACCGGGGAGCTGTTTTTT,CASSPHLEYTGELFF
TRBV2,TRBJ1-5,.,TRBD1,TGTGCCAGCAGTGGACAGGGGGGGGATCAGCCCCAGCATTTT,CASSGQGGDQPQHF
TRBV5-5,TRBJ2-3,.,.,TGTGCCAGCACCGACAGCAGGGGCACAGATACGCAGTATTTT,CASTDSRGTDTQYF
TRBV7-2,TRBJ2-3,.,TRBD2,TGTGCCAGCAGCCGCCCTAGCGGCGGGGACACAGATACGCAGTATTTT,CASSRPSGGDTDTQYF
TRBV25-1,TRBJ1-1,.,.,TGTGCCAGCCGACAACAGGGCTACCACACTGAAGCTTTCTTT,CASRQQGYHTEAFF
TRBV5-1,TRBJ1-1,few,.,TGCGCCAGCAGCTTGCAGGGATACTACACTGAAGCTTTCTTT,CASSLQGYYTEAFF
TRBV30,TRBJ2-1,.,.,TGTGCCTGGAGTGTCTCTGGAGTTAGCTCCTACAATGAGCAGTTCTTC,CAWSVSGVSSYNEQFF
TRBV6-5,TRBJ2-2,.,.,TGTGCCAGCAGTTCCGGGGCAGGGGCCACCGGGGAGCTGTTTTTT,CASSSGAGATGELFF
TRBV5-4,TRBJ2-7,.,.,TGTGCCAGCAGCTCACTAGTAGGGGGAGAAGGAGAGCAGTACTTC,CASSSLVGGEGEQYF
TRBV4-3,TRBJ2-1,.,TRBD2,TGCGCCAGCAGCCAATCGCCCCCCGAACTAGCGGGGGGCAGAAATGAGCAGTTCTTC,CASSQSPPELAGGRNEQFF
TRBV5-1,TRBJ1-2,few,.,TGCGCCAGCAGCTTAGGACATACTATTAACTATGGCTACACCTTC,CASSLGHTINYGYTF
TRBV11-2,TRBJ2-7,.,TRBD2,TGTGCCAGCAGCTTAATCGCGGGAGCTTACGAGCAGTACTTC,CASSLIAGAYEQYF
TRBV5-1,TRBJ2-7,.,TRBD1,TGCGCCAGCAGCTTGGCCATAGGACAGGGCTACGAGCAGTACTTC,CASSLAIGQGYEQYF
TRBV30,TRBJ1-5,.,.,TGTGCCTGGAGCGAGGTCCATAGCAATCAGCCCCAGCATTTT,CAWSEVHSNQPQHF
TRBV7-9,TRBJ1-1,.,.,TGTGCCAGCAGCTTACAGGGGCTGAACACTGAAGCTTTCTTT,CASSLQGLNTEAFF
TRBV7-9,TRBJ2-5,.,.,TGTGCCAGCAGCCCCGGGTATGCAGAGACCCAGTACTTC,CASSPGYAETQYF
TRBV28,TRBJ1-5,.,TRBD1,TGTGCCAGCAGTTTTTACCTTGGGACAGTCGATCAGCCCCAGCATTTT,CASSFYLGTVDQPQHF
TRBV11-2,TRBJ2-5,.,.,TGTGCCAGCAGCAGTAGACATAACGAAGAGACCCAGTACTTC,CASSSRHNEETQYF
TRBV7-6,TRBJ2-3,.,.,TGTGCCAGCAGCGCCATAGGGGGTTTCGGAGATACGCAGTATTTT,CASSAIGGFGDTQYF
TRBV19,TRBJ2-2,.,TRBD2,TGTGCCAGTCGCCCTGCTAGCGGTCACACCGGGGAGCTGTTTTTT,CASRPASGHTGELFF
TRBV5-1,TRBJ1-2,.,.,TGCGCCAGCAGCCCTCGACGGGGAGGCTATGGCTACACCTTC,CASSPRRGGYGYTF
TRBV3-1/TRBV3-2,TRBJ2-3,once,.,TGTGCCAGCAGCCAAGTTCAACGGACGGGGGGCACAGATACGCAGTATTTT,CASSQVQRTGGTDTQYF
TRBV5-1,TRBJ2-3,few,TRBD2,TGCGCCAGCAGCCTGGTGGCGGGGGGCAATACGCAGTATTTT,CASSLVAGGNTQYF
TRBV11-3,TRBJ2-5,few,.,TGTGCCAGCAGCTTAGCGACCCAGGGAGAGACCCAGTACTTC,CASSLATQGETQYF